The next 21 T cell receptor beta chains were all read from a single sample in a study of human T cells and chemical hapten exposure. TCRdb re-derived calls from the RACE reads in MiXCR, one entry per CDR3 protein. The data contain 80,000 to 100,000 distinct CDR3 sequences, 25% to 30% of them seen just once; the ten biggest clones take up around a tenth. Time point of the sample: patch test 3, about 24 weeks after DPC sensitization. Sample treatment: therapeutic diphenylcyclopropenone sensitization with weekly scalp DPC. Sequencing was performed on whole blood, taken in connection with sensitization to the hapten diphenylcyclopropenone (DPC). The receptors stem from a man in his forties with alopecia areata. Some clones in this sample may be carry-over from other donors' samples.

J is TRBJ2-1 and V is TRBV6-2 or TRBV6-3; D unclear. V was shortened by 0 bases and J by 9 bases, with 9 bases between the two germline ends. The CDR3 loop spans 13 amino acids. Germline CDR1 MNHEY, CDR2 SVGEGT. The CDR3 sequence is CASSYSSMGEQFF. The CDR3, as DNA: TGTGCCAGCAGTTACTCGAGTATGGGTGAGCAGTTCTTC.

The chain links TRBV14 to TRBJ1-4, with D unresolved. This CDR3 region has 14 residues. Germline V gene lookup returns CDR1 SGHDN and CDR2 FVKESK. V shed 2 bases and J shed 5 bases, with 9 bases lying between them. The CDR3 is CASSQYGRNEKLFF. The DNA of the CDR3 is TGTGCCAGCAGCCAATACGGGAGGAATGAAAAACTGTTTTTT. The full variable domain, with the rest looked up from reference TRBV14 and TRBJ1-4, is EAGVTQFPSHSVIEKGQTVTLRCDPISGHDNLYWYRRVMGKEIKFLLHFVKESKQDESGMPNNRFLAERTGGTYSTLKVQPAELEDSGVYFCASSQYGRNEKLFFGSGTQLSVL.

This clonotype was detected only a few times. The chain carries TRBV24-1 and TRBJ1-2; 9 nucleotides agree with TRBD1. Trimming at V came to 3 bases and at J to 6 bases, leaving 7 bases not matched to a gene. The CDR3 contains 15 residues. CDR1 is KGHDR and CDR2 is SFDVKD in the germline V gene. CDR3 amino acids: CATSDPGQGRHGYTF. CDR3 DNA: TGTGCCACCAGTGATCCGGGACAGGGAAGGCATGGCTACACCTTC.

This clonotype was seen a single time. The V gene is TRBV11-2, the J gene TRBJ2-7; 8 bases agree with TRBD1. Germline V CDR1 and CDR2: SGHAT, FQNNGV. Losses at the gene ends were 0 bases for V and 4 bases for J; bases not matched to a gene: 5. The CDR3 loop spans 15 amino acids. The CDR3 sequence is CASSLDPGGKYEQYF. CDR3 DNA: TGTGCCAGCAGCTTAGACCCAGGGGGCAAGTACGAGCAGTACTTC.

This chain connects TRBV9 to TRBJ2-7, with 10 nucleotides matching TRBD2. This CDR3 contains 17 residues. The junction had 9 bases not matched to a gene; V was cut back by 3 bases and J by 0 bases. Per germline, CDR1 SGDLS and CDR2 YYNGEE. This CDR3 reads CASSAHPASGGSYEQYF. CDR3 DNA: TGTGCCAGCAGCGCGCACCCTGCTAGCGGGGGCTCCTACGAGCAGTACTTC.

The chain joins TRBV6-1 to TRBJ2-3; 9 positions agree with TRBD2. This CDR3 spans 15 amino acids. The V gene end was trimmed by 4 bases and the J gene end by 0 bases; junction bases not matched to a gene: 2. In germline, CDR1 is MNHNS, CDR2 SASEGT. CDR3: CASSALAGSTDTQYF. CDR3 bases: TGTGCCAGCAGTGCACTAGCGGGTAGCACAGATACGCAGTATTTT.

This clonotype was seen a few times. This chain links TRBV24-1 with TRBJ2-1; D gene uncertain. The CDR3 is 12 residues long. CDR1 KGHDR and CDR2 SFDVKD come from the germline V gene. V dropped 8 bases and J dropped 5 bases, with 9 bases sitting between them. The CDR3 DNA reads TGTGCCACCAAAGGCGCCCACAATGAGCAGTTCTTC. Its translation: CATKGAHNEQFF.

This clonotype is a singleton in its sample. CDR3 sequence (DNA): TGCGCCAGCAGCCGATCCGGGGCCGAGGGAGAGACCCAGTACTTC. Encoded protein: CASSRSGAEGETQYF. The chain uses TRBV5-1 and TRBJ2-5, with D perhaps matching TRBD1 or TRBD2 (5 bases each). CDR1 is SGHRS, CDR2 YFSETQ, per germline. This CDR3 contains 15 residues. With 4 bases removed from V and 4 bases from J, the gap between germline ends came to 17 bases. Combining the CDR3 with reference TRBV5-1 and TRBJ2-5 gives the whole variable domain KAGVTQTPRYLIKTRGQQVTLSCSPISGHRSVSWYQQTPGQGLQFLFEYFSETQRNKGNFPGRFSGRQFSNSRSEMNVSTLELGDSALYLCASSRSGAEGETQYFGPGTRLLVL.

The chain uses TRBV19 and TRBJ2-1; TRBD2 matches at 8 bases. This CDR3 spans 14 amino acids. V shed 7 bases, J shed 6 bases, and the junction held 8 bases outside the gene matches. The germline gives CDR1 LNHDA, CDR2 SQIVND (reference sequence). The DNA of the CDR3 is TGTGCCAGTACCCCCTCGGCGGGAGGCAATGAGCAGTTCTTC. It is translated as CASTPSAGGNEQFF.

The chain joins TRBV7-2 to TRBJ2-5; D remains unclear. With 3 bases removed from V and 0 bases from J, the gap between germline ends came to 5 bases. CDR3 length equals 13 residues. CDR1 SGHTA and CDR2 FQGNSA come from the germline V gene. CDR3 loop: CASSFPNQETQYF. CDR3 nucleotide sequence: TGTGCCAGCAGCTTCCCGAACCAAGAGACCCAGTACTTC.

V and J are TRBV6-5 and TRBJ1-6; TRBD1 is a possible D gene (6 bases). The CDR3 totals 14 residues. Trimming removed 5 bases at V and 6 bases at J, with 11 bases between. Germline V gene lookup returns CDR1 MNHEY and CDR2 SVGAGI. CDR3 amino acids: CASSPGQRNSPLHF. CDR3 nucleotides: TGTGCCAGCAGTCCCGGACAGCGTAATTCACCCCTCCACTTT.

As regards this clonotype: The junction departs from germline at one end; a sequencing error may be responsible. The chain combines TRBV6-2 or TRBV6-3 with TRBJ1-6, with D perhaps TRBD1 (6 bases). Germline loops: CDR1 MNHEY, CDR2 SVGEGT. The CDR3 sequence is 15 residues long. The CDR3 coding sequence is TGTGCCAGCAGTTACCAGCAGGGGACGAATTCACCCCTCCCCTTT. Its protein is CASSYQQGTNSPLPF.

This chain connects TRBV20-1 to TRBJ2-5, with 8 bases lining up with TRBD1. The V and J ends lost 8 bases and 4 bases, in that order; junction bases with no gene match: 15. CDR3 size: 15 residues. Germline V lookup: CDR1 DFQATT, CDR2 SNEGSKA (reference sequence). The CDR3 sequence is CSTRGRSAVRETQYF. The CDR3, as DNA: TGCAGTACCAGGGGGCGCTCGGCGGTCCGAGAGACCCAGTACTTC.

The chain combines TRBV6-5 with TRBJ2-1; no clear D. Trimming pared 5 bases from V and 7 bases from J, leaving 18 bases between. The CDR3 has 15 amino acids. CDR1 MNHEY and CDR2 SVGAGI come from the germline V gene. The CDR3 reads CASSPERTRANEQFF. In nucleotides, the CDR3 is TGTGCCAGCAGTCCCGAACGAACCCGTGCTAATGAGCAGTTCTTC.

The rearrangement links TRBV20-1 to TRBJ2-7; no clear D. From germline, CDR1 is DFQATT and CDR2 SNEGSKA (reference sequence). V was pared by 1 base and J by 0 bases, with 13 bases between. The CDR3 covers 15 residues. In nucleotides, the CDR3 is TGCAGTGCTAGAGTATTGGACCTCAGCTCCTACGAGCAGTACTTC. Translation gives CSARVLDLSSYEQYF.

A few counts support this clonotype. This rearrangement joins TRBV15 to TRBJ2-5, with D perhaps matching TRBD2 (6 bases). The V gene lost 1 base and the J gene lost 5 bases, with 14 bases spanning the gap. The CDR3 loop spans 15 amino acids. Germline loops: CDR1 LNHNV, CDR2 YYDKDF (reference sequence). As DNA, the CDR3 is TGTGCCACCAGCAGAGGAACTAGCCAAGAGGAGACCCAGTACTTC. Its protein product is CATSRGTSQEETQYF.

The chain joins TRBV6-1 to TRBJ2-1; 10 nucleotides line up with TRBD2. The V segment lost 2 bases and the J segment 9 bases; nucleotides outside the gene matches: 7. CDR3 length: 15 amino acids. Per germline, CDR1 MNHNS and CDR2 SASEGT. The DNA for the CDR3 is TGTGCCAGCAGTGAACAACTAGCGGGAAGGGTTGAGCAGTTCTTC. Translation gives CASSEQLAGRVEQFF.

The genes are TRBV3-1 and TRBJ1-3; D might be TRBD1 (5 bases). The CDR3 spans 14 residues. Germline V gene data show CDR1 as LGHDT and CDR2 as YNNKEL (reference sequence). V gave up 1 base and J gave up 4 bases, with 8 bases separating them. CDR3 bases: TGTGCCAGCAGCCAAGGGACAACCGGAAACACCATATATTTT. Protein product: CASSQGTTGNTIYF. Full variable domain (outside the CDR3, taken from reference TRBV3-1 and TRBJ1-3): DTAVSQTPKYLVTQMGNDKSIKCEQNLGHDTMYWYKQDSKKFLKIMFSYNNKELIINETVPNRFSPKSPDKAHLNLHINSLELGDSAVYFCASSQGTTGNTIYFGEGSWLTVV.

This clonotype was counted a few times. The chain combines TRBV11-2 with TRBJ2-5; no clear D gene. In germline, CDR1 is SGHAT, CDR2 FQNNGV. Trimming removed 1 base at V and 5 bases at J, with 8 bases between. The CDR3 totals 13 residues. In DNA, the CDR3 is TGTGCCAGCAGCTTAGTTAGTTGGGAGACCCAGTACTTC. It codes for CASSLVSWETQYF.

The chain couples TRBV7-3 to TRBJ2-1; D ambiguous. Germline V gene sequence: CDR1 SGHTA, CDR2 FQGTGA. The CDR3 covers 16 residues. V lost 5 bases and J 1 base, leaving 15 bases between the germline ends. The CDR3 is CASSPTTLASYNEQFF. The CDR3, as DNA: TGTGCCAGCAGCCCCACAACCCTTGCGTCCTACAATGAGCAGTTCTTC.

CDR3 in DNA: TGTGCCAGCAGTTACGGACAGACCTCCTCCTATAATTCACCCCTCCACTTT. The encoded protein is CASSYGQTSSYNSPLHF. V is TRBV6-2 or TRBV6-3 and J is TRBJ1-6, with D possibly being TRBD1 (6 bases). Trimming took off 2 bases at V and 0 bases at J, with 11 bases between the two ends. In germline, CDR1 is MNHEY, CDR2 SVGEGT. The CDR3 runs 17 residues.